This T cell receptor (beta chain) was observed in a study of T-cell reconstitution after alpha-beta-depleted transplantation in children (dated by TCRdb to 2015 to 2016). General notes on the study: Using TCR repertoire profiling, the study quantitatively followed how T-cell immune reconstitution unfolded in children after TCRalphabeta/CD19-depleted allogeneic hematopoietic cell transplantation.

The sample's treatment or condition label, in plain terms: allogeneic hematopoietic cell transplantation with graft depleted of TCRalphabeta T cells and CD19 B cells. TCRalphabeta/CD19-depleted allogeneic hematopoietic cell grafts were given to the transplant recipients, all of whom were children. What the study reported, not specific to this receptor: The frequencies of hyperexpanded clones fell over the following months, and after one year, T-cell counts and TCRbeta diversity were mostly attributed to newly produced T cells. The apparently early recovery of alphabetaT-cell counts about two months after transplant reportedly depended on only several hundred rapidly expanded clones that came from non-depleted graft cells. In some patients, the high TCRbeta diversity seen at day 60 was put down to recipient T cells and intrathymic progenitors that had survived conditioning.

Taken from the germline V gene (reference sequence), the CDR1 and CDR2 loops are MNHEY and SMNVEV. The CDR3 measures 17 amino acids from cysteine to phenylalanine. Just CDR3 DNA is preserved here, 51 bases in frame from base 1. At the junction V is shortened by 6 bases and J by 0 bases, with 18 bases in between. Library preparation was by PCR. The run used an Illumina HiSeq 2500. Molecular barcoding was employed in the preparation of TCR libraries, with unique molecular identifiers being used to normalize TCRbeta repertoire quantification. The public reads were run again by TCRdb, first through fastp at Q25 and then through MiXCR, and only productive beta chains were kept. Each CDR3 protein gets just one entry, which takes the most common genes and DNA from the rows behind it. This sample lists 450,000 to 600,000 distinct CDR3 sequences; roughly a tenth were detected once. The top ten clones comprise 2% to 2.5% of the sample.

This clonotype was seen ten or more times. Its antigen is still unknown. No base quality information exists; no much larger clone differs at one position. Sequences were derived from PBMCs, sampled before TCRalphabeta/CD19-depleted stem cell transplant. The receptor comes from a child aged 2 to 10 with inherited bone marrow failure, due to receive a stem cell transplant. The sequence links TRBV27 to TRBJ2-1, with TRBD1 as a weak D call on 5 bases. The CDR3 sequence is CASRPNLGVSSYNEQFF. The sequenced DNA: TGTGCCAGCAGGCCCAACCTAGGGGTGAGCTCCTACAATGAGCAGTTCTTC.